This TCR beta chain came from a study of shared clonotypes between healthy human individuals. V lost 0 bases and J 1 base, leaving 0 bases between the germline ends. The CDR3 sequence is 12 residues long. CDR1 and CDR2 (germline): SGHAT, FQDESV (reference sequence). All the donors were Caucasian adults who lived in Nashville, Tennessee. TCRdb's table, derived via immunoSEQ multiplex PCR, lists solely in-frame clones and lacks some. Of under 650,000 clones listed, about 96% are singletons. The sequence came from a woman in her twenties or thirties in good health. Input material: naive CD4+ T cells sorted from blood. The subset: CD45RA+ positively selected. This chain joins TRBV11-1 and TRBJ2-5, with D unresolved. The CDR3 region is CASSLAQETQYF. Here the CDR3 DNA reads TGTGCCAGCAGCTTAGCCCAAGAGACCCAGTACTTC.